This T cell receptor beta chain derives from a study of human T cells and chemical hapten exposure. Study-wide context: After 6 days, upper back 0.01% DPC patch tests were scored.

TCRdb redid the calling of the RACE reads with MiXCR, one entry per CDR3 protein. The table lists 35,000 to 50,000 distinct CDR3 sequences, around 12% of them singletons. This clonotype was counted a few times. Sample time point: pre-sensitization, week 0. Treatment here: therapeutic diphenylcyclopropenone sensitization with weekly scalp DPC. Sample: whole blood, taken in connection with sensitization to the hapten diphenylcyclopropenone (DPC). The origin of this receptor is a woman in her 30s with alopecia areata. Some clones in this sample may be carry-over from other donors' samples.

The CDR3 loop reads CASSEGQDTDTQYF. CDR3 sequence (DNA): TGTGCCAGCAGTGAGGGACAGGACACAGATACGCAGTATTTT. The rearrangement uses TRBV6-4 and TRBJ2-3, with 8 bases that match TRBD1. The CDR3 extends over 14 amino acids. Germline V lookup: CDR1 MRHNA, CDR2 SNTAGT. V shed 3 bases, J shed 2 bases, and the junction held 1 base outside the gene matches.